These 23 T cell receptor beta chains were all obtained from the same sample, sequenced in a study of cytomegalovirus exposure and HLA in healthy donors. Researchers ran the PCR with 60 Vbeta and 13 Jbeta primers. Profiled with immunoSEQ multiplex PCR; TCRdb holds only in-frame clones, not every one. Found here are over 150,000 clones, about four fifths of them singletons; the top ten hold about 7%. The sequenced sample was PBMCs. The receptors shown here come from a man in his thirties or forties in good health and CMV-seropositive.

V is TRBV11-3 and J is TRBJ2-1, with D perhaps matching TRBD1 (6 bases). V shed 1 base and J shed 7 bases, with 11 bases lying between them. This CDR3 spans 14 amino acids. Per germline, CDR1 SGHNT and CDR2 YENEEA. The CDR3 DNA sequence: TGTGCCAGCAGCTTAGGCTATAGGGGGAATGAGCAGTTCTTC. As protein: CASSLGYRGNEQFF.

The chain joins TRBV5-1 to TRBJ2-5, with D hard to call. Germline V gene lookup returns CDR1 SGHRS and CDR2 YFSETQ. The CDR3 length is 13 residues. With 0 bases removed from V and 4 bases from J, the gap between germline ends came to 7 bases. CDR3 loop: CASSLGARETQYF. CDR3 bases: TGCGCCAGCAGCTTGGGGGCCCGAGAGACCCAGTACTTC.

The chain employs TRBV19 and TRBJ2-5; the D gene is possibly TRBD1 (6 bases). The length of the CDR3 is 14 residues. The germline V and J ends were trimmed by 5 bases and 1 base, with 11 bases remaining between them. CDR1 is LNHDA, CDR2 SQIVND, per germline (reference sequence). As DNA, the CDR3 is TGTGCCAGTAGTGTCGGACAGTCCCAAGAGACCCAGTACTTC. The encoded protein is CASSVGQSQETQYF.

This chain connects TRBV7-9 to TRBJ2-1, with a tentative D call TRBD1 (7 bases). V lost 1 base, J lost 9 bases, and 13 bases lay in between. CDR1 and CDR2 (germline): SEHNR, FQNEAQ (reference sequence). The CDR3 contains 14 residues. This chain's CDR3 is CASSLGAGGFEQFF. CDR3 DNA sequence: TGTGCCAGCAGCTTAGGGGCAGGGGGGTTTGAGCAGTTCTTC.

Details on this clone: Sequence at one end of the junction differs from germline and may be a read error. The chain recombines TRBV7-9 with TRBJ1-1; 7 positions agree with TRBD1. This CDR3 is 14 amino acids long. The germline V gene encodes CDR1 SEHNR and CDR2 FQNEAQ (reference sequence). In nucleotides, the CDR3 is TGTTCCAGCAGCCAACAGGGGAAGGGGACTGAAGCTTTCTTT. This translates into CSSSQQGKGTEAFF.

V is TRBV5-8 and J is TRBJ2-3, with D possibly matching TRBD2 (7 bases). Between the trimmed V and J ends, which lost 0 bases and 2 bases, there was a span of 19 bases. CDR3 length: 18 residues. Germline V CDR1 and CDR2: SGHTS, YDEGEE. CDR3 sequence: CASSLGRGGPSNTDTQYF. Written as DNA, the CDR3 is TGTGCCAGCAGCTTGGGTAGGGGGGGGCCATCTAACACAGATACGCAGTATTTT.

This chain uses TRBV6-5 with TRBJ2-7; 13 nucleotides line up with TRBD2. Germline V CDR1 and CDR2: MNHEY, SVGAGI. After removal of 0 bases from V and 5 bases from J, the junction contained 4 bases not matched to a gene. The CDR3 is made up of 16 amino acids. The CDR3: CASSYSGTSGIHEQYF. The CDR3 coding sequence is TGTGCCAGCAGTTACTCGGGGACTAGCGGGATCCACGAGCAGTACTTC.

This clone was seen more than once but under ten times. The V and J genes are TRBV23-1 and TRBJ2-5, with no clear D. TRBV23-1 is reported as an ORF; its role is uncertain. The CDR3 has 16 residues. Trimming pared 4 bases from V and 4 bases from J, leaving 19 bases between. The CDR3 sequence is CASSPPGSSPTETQYF. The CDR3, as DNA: TGCGCCAGCAGTCCCCCTGGCAGTAGCCCTACAGAGACCCAGTACTTC.

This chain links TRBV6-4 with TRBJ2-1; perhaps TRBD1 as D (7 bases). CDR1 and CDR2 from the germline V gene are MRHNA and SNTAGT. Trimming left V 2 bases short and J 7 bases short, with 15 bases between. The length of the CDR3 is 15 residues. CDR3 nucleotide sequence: TGTGCCAGCAGTGACAGTCGACAGGGAGGAAATGAGCAGTTCTTC. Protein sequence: CASSDSRQGGNEQFF.

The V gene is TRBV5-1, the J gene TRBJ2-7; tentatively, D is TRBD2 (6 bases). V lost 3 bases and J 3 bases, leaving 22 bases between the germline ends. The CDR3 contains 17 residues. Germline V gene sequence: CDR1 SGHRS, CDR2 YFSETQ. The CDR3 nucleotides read TGCGCCAGCAGCTACGCCGCCGGGGTAGCGGCGAACTACGAGCAGTACTTC. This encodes CASSYAAGVAANYEQYF.

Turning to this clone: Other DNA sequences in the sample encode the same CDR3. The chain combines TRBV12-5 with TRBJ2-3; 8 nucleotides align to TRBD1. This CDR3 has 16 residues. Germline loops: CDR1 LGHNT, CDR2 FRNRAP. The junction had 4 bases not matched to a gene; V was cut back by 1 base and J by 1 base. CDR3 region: CASGLAGGRGTDTQYF. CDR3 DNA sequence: TGTGCTAGTGGTTTGGCAGGGGGCCGGGGCACAGATACGCAGTATTTT.

CDR3 DNA: TGTGCCAGCAGCTTCCGGGACAGGGCCGATACGCAGTATTTT. Protein: CASSFRDRADTQYF. This chain links TRBV5-4 with TRBJ2-3, with 9 bases matching TRBD1. V lost 2 bases to trimming and J lost 6 bases; unmatched junction nucleotides: 4. The CDR3 is 14 amino acids. The V gene's germline CDR1 is SGHNT and CDR2 YYREEE (reference sequence).

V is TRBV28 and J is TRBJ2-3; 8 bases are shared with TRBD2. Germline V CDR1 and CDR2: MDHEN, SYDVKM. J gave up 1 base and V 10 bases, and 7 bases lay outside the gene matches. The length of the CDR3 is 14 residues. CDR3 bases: TGTGCCATCACGGGGGGGAGGCGCACAGATACGCAGTATTTT. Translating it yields CAITGGRRTDTQYF.

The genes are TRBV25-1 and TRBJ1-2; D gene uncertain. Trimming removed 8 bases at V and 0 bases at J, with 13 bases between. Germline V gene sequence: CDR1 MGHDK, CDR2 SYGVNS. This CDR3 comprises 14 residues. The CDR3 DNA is TGTGCCAGCTCCGGTTGGAGCCCTAACTATGGCTACACCTTC. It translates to CASSGWSPNYGYTF.

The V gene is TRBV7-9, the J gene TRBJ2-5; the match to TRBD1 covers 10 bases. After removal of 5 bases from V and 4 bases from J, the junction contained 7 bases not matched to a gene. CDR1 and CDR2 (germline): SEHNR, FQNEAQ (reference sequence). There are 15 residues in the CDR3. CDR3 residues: CASSHRDRGSETQYF. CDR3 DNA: TGTGCCAGCAGCCACCGGGACAGGGGATCAGAGACCCAGTACTTC.

CDR3 bases: TGTGCCAGCAGGGGACAGGGCGGGATCGGGGGCTACACCTTC. Its protein product is CASRGQGGIGGYTF. The chain uses TRBV6-5 and TRBJ1-2, with 9 positions matching TRBD1. The CDR3 runs 14 residues. Trimming cost V 6 bases and J 8 bases; bases outside gene matches: 10. In germline, CDR1 is MNHEY, CDR2 SVGAGI.

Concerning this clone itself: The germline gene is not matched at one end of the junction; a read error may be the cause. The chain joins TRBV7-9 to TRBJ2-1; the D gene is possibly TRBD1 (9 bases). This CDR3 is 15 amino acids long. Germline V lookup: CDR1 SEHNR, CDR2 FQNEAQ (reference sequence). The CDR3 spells CSSSGGQGMYNEQFF. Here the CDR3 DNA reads TGTTCCAGCAGCGGGGGACAGGGCATGTACAATGAGCAGTTCTTC.

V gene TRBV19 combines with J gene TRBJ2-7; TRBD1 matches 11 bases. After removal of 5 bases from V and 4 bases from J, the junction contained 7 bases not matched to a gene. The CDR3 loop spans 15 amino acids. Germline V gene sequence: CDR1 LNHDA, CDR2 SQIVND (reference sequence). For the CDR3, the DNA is TGTGCCAGTAGTCTAGGACAGGGGGCGATTTACGAGCAGTACTTC. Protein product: CASSLGQGAIYEQYF.

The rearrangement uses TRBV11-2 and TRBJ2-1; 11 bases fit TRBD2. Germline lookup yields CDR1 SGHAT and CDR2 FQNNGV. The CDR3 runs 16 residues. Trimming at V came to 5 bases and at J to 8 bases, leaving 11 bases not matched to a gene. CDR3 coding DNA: TGTGCCAGCAGCCCCCCCGGGCTAGCGGGGGGTCATGAGCAGTTCTTC. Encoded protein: CASSPPGLAGGHEQFF.

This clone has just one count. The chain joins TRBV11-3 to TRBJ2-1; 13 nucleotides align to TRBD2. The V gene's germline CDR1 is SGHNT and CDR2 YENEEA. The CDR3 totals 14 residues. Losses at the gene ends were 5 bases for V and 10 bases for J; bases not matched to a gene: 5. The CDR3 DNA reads TGTGCCAGCAGCGACCCGGGACTAGCGGGGGAGCAGTTCTTC. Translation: CASSDPGLAGEQFF.

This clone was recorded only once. The chain's CDR3 is CASSSQGNEQFF. In DNA, the CDR3 is TGTGCCAGCAGCTCCCAGGGGAATGAGCAGTTCTTC. The V gene is TRBV7-3, the J gene TRBJ2-1; weak D call: TRBD1 (6 bases). Germline V gene sequence: CDR1 SGHTA, CDR2 FQGTGA. The CDR3 consists of 12 residues. The V gene lost 4 bases and the J gene lost 7 bases, with 8 bases spanning the gap.

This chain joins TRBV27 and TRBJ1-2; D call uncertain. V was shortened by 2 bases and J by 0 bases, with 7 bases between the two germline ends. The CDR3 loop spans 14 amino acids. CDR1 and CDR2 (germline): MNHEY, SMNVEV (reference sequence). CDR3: CASSLRRANYGYTF. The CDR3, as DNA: TGTGCCAGCAGTTTAAGGCGGGCTAACTATGGCTACACCTTC.

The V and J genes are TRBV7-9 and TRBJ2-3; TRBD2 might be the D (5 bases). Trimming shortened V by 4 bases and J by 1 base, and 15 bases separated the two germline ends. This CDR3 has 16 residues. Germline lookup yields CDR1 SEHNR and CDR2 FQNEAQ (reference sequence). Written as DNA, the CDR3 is TGTGCCAGCAGCTCAGTCGGCGGGCAGGGCACAGATACGCAGTATTTT. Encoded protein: CASSSVGGQGTDTQYF.